Listed below are T cell receptor beta chains from one sample, sequenced in a study of T cell changes during pregnancy in multiple sclerosis. Using immunoSEQ multiplex PCR, the repertoire was profiled, and TCRdb retains in-frame clones only, with some absent. The sample has 110,000 or so clones; approximately 93% are singletons. The sample here was peripheral blood, taken before pregnancy. These receptors all stem from a female donor with multiple sclerosis, enrolled in a pregnancy study. Both conserved end residues are part of each CDR3. The D gene is left open where the match is weak. Clone size appears in some rows only: once, few, many, or a class for an expanded clone.

>-|TRBJ1-2|14|TRBV6-1|TRBD1
CASSPDRGQYGYTF
TGTGCCAGCAGTCCGGACAGGGGGCAGTATGGCTACACCTTC
>-|TRBJ1-1|14|TRBV19|-
CASSGLGSGTEAFF
TGTGCCAGTAGTGGCCTTGGGAGCGGCACTGAAGCTTTCTTT
>-|TRBJ2-2|15|TRBV6-1|TRBD1
CASSPVQGATGELFF
TGTGCCAGCAGTCCCGTCCAGGGGGCCACCGGGGAGCTGTTTTTT
>-|TRBJ2-7|15|TRBV5-6|TRBD1
CASSWDRGGSYEQYF
TGTGCCAGCAGTTGGGACAGGGGAGGTTCCTACGAGCAGTACTTC
>once|TRBJ2-1|16|TRBV27|TRBD2
CASSDWRLAGGNEQFF
TGTGCCAGCAGTGACTGGAGACTAGCGGGGGGCAATGAGCAGTTCTTC
>-|TRBJ2-7|13|TRBV30|TRBD1
CAWGRDRGHEQYF
TGTGCCTGGGGCCGGGACAGGGGGCACGAGCAGTACTTC
>once|TRBJ2-6|16|TRBV5-1|-
CASRGNGASGANVLTF
TGCGCCAGCAGGGGTAATGGGGCCTCTGGGGCCAACGTCCTGACTTTC
>-|TRBJ2-7|14|TRBV7-9|TRBD2
CASGLSGKIGEQYF
TGTGCCAGCGGCCTTAGCGGGAAAATCGGCGAGCAGTACTTC
>-|TRBJ2-1|15|TRBV6-1|TRBD1
CASRRGTGGYNEQFF
TGTGCCAGCAGAAGGGGGACAGGGGGCTATAATGAGCAGTTCTTC
>-|TRBJ2-5|12|TRBV6-1|-
CASSLQWETQYF
TGTGCCAGCAGTTTACAATGGGAGACCCAGTACTTC
>-|TRBJ2-2|17|TRBV7-6|TRBD2
CASSLSTSGSITGELFF
TGTGCCAGCAGCTTATCAACTAGCGGGAGTATCACCGGGGAGCTGTTTTTT
>-|TRBJ1-2|13|TRBV5-1|-
CASRPGSNYGYTF
TGCGCCAGCAGGCCAGGGTCTAACTATGGCTACACCTTC
>-|TRBJ1-2|13|TRBV2|TRBD1
CASSMGQGNGYTF
TGTGCCAGCAGTATGGGACAGGGGAACGGCTACACCTTC
>few|TRBJ1-2|15|TRBV7-2|TRBD1
CASSFWGDRGYGYTF
TGTGCCAGCAGCTTTTGGGGGGACAGGGGCTATGGCTACACCTTC
>-|TRBJ2-3|12|TRBV6-5|TRBD2
CASTPLASTQYF
TGTGCCAGCACACCACTAGCGAGTACGCAGTATTTT
>-|TRBJ2-7|14|TRBV6-1|-
CASWPRGLIYEQYF
TGTGCCAGCTGGCCCCGGGGACTCATCTACGAGCAGTACTTC
>-|TRBJ2-7|14|TRBV7-2|TRBD2
CASSLGGLAGEQYF
TGTGCCAGCAGCTTAGGGGGACTAGCGGGCGAGCAGTACTTC
>-|TRBJ2-3|19|TRBV5-1|TRBD2
CASSLGLGTSGLSTDTQYF
TGCGCCAGCAGCTTAGGATTAGGGACTAGCGGACTTTCCACAGATACGCAGTATTTT
>-|TRBJ2-3|18|TRBV28|TRBD1
CASSLYPGQGSGTDTQYF
TGTGCCAGCAGTTTATATCCGGGACAGGGGAGTGGTACAGATACGCAGTATTTT
>-|TRBJ1-3|16|TRBV6-1|-
CASSGRQANSGNTIYF
TGTGCCAGCAGTGGGAGACAGGCCAACTCTGGAAACACCATATATTTT
>-|TRBJ1-2|12|TRBV30|-
CAWSPQGFGYTF
TGTGCCTGGAGTCCCCAGGGGTTTGGCTACACCTTC
>-|TRBJ2-1|15|TRBV7-8|TRBD2
CASSRSGTSYNEQFF
TGTGCCAGCAGCCGTAGCGGGACTTCGTACAATGAGCAGTTCTTC
>-|TRBJ2-3|16|TRBV5-1|TRBD2
CASSVYSGDSTDTQYF
TGCGCCAGCAGCGTGTATAGCGGGGATAGCACAGATACGCAGTATTTT
>once|TRBJ1-5|15|TRBV28|TRBD1
CASTPGGLSNQPQHF
TGTGCCAGCACCCCAGGGGGTCTGAGCAATCAGCCCCAGCATTTT
>-|TRBJ1-2|14|TRBV6-5|TRBD1
CASSPDRGNYGYTF
TGTGCCAGCAGCCCAGACAGGGGCAACTATGGCTACACCTTC
>-|TRBJ2-1|14|TRBV5-1|TRBD2
CATAGTSSYNEQFF
TGCGCCACAGCCGGGACTAGCTCCTACAATGAGCAGTTCTTC
>-|TRBJ1-2|15|TRBV2|TRBD1
CASTRDRGNNYGYTF
TGTGCCAGCACTCGGGACAGGGGTAATAACTATGGCTACACCTTC
>-|TRBJ1-2|13|TRBV6-1|TRBD1
CASSDGQVGGYTF
TGTGCCAGCAGTGACGGACAGGTTGGGGGCTACACCTTC
>-|TRBJ1-4|14|TRBV6-1|-
CACSERRGREKLFF
TGTGCCTGCAGCGAGCGGCGGGGTAGGGAAAAACTGTTTTTT
>once|TRBJ2-1|16|TRBV7-2|TRBD2
CASSLGVAGVSNEQFF
TGTGCCAGCAGCTTAGGGGTAGCGGGAGTCTCCAATGAGCAGTTCTTC
>once|TRBJ2-1|16|TRBV27|TRBD2
CASNPIAGAAYNEQFF
TGTGCCAGCAATCCTATAGCGGGGGCCGCCTACAATGAGCAGTTCTTC
>-|TRBJ2-3|14|TRBV2|TRBD2
CATGIGGGTDTQYF
TGTGCCACCGGTATAGGCGGGGGGACAGATACGCAGTATTTT
>-|TRBJ2-6|19|TRBV5-5|TRBD1
CASSSSPTGAASGANVLTF
TGTGCCAGCAGCTCCTCCCCGACAGGGGCTGCCTCTGGGGCCAACGTCCTGACTTTC
>-|TRBJ1-3|16|TRBV13|TRBD1
CASSPGTGERRNTIYF
TGTGCCAGCAGCCCCGGGACAGGGGAGAGGAGAAACACCATATATTTT
>-|TRBJ1-1|13|TRBV6-5|TRBD1
CASRGDRGTEAFF
TGTGCCAGCAGGGGGGACAGGGGGACTGAAGCTTTCTTT
>-|TRBJ2-4|16|TRBV12-5|TRBD1
CASGKTGRIAKNIQYF
TGTGCTAGTGGTAAGACAGGGCGGATAGCCAAAAACATTCAGTACTTC
>few|TRBJ2-7|14|TRBV27|TRBD2
CASSRQLASYEQYF
TGTGCCAGCAGTCGACAACTAGCGTCTTACGAGCAGTACTTC
>-|TRBJ1-5|15|TRBV15|TRBD1
CATSAGQGGDQPQHF
TGTGCCACCAGCGCAGGACAGGGAGGAGATCAGCCCCAGCATTTT
>few|TRBJ1-5|15|TRBV29-1|TRBD1
CSVVPSGGSNQPQHF
TGCAGCGTCGTTCCTTCAGGGGGCAGCAATCAGCCCCAGCATTTT
>-|TRBJ2-4|13|TRBV9|-
CASSVARESIQYF
TGTGCCAGCAGCGTAGCACGGGAAAGCATTCAGTACTTC
>-|TRBJ2-3|17|TRBV11-2|TRBD2
CASSLTGLAGDQNTQYF
TGTGCCAGCAGCTTAACAGGACTAGCGGGAGATCAAAATACGCAGTATTTT
>-|TRBJ2-7|15|TRBV6-6|-
CASSYSQQNPYEQYF
TGTGCCAGCAGTTACTCACAGCAGAACCCCTACGAGCAGTACTTC
>-|TRBJ2-5|14|TRBV7-9|-
CASSKVRGQETQYF
TGTGCCAGCAGCAAAGTCAGGGGACAAGAGACCCAGTACTTC
>-|TRBJ1-6|15|TRBV25-1|TRBD1
CASSGWTGGNSPLHF
TGTGCCAGCAGTGGGTGGACAGGCGGTAATTCACCCCTCCACTTT
>-|TRBJ2-1|15|TRBV6-5|-
CASSVPGVSYNEQFF
TGTGCCAGCAGTGTCCCAGGGGTTTCCTACAATGAGCAGTTCTTC
>-|TRBJ2-1|13|TRBV19|-
CASSIVEGSEQFF
TGTGCCAGTAGTATAGTGGAGGGGTCTGAGCAGTTCTTC
>-|TRBJ2-7|14|TRBV4-2|-
CASSQRSGEGEQYF
TGTGCCAGCAGCCAACGTTCCGGGGAAGGTGAGCAGTACTTC
>-|TRBJ2-7|14|TRBV6-5|-
CASSHRQAAYEQYF
TGTGCCAGCAGCCACCGACAGGCAGCCTACGAGCAGTACTTC
>-|TRBJ1-4|14|TRBV11-2|-
CASSFSGIDEKLFF
TGTGCCAGCAGCTTCAGCGGAATCGATGAAAAACTGTTTTTT
>-|TRBJ2-3|12|TRBV7-9|-
CASSPQRDTQYF
TGTGCCAGCAGCCCCCAGCGGGATACGCAGTATTTT
>-|TRBJ1-1|13|TRBV5-1|-
CASSPRGGTEAFF
TGCGCCAGCAGCCCCAGAGGGGGCACTGAAGCTTTCTTT
>-|TRBJ1-1|14|TRBV7-9|TRBD1
CASRVGTANTEAFF
TGTGCCAGCAGAGTCGGGACAGCCAACACTGAAGCTTTCTTT
>-|TRBJ2-3|16|TRBV4-1|TRBD2
CASRGASGRPTDTQYF
TGCGCCAGCCGGGGGGCTAGCGGGAGGCCCACAGATACGCAGTATTTT
>-|TRBJ1-2|13|TRBV6-6|-
CASSPGSYYGYTF
TGTGCCAGCAGCCCAGGGTCGTACTATGGCTACACCTTC
>once|TRBJ2-3|20|TRBV18|TRBD2
CASSLAPGLAGVGSADTQYF
TGTGCCAGCTCACTAGCGCCGGGACTAGCGGGAGTAGGGAGCGCAGATACGCAGTATTTT